The 22 T cell receptor beta chains below all came from one sample that was sequenced in a study of neurological immune-mediated disorders (dated 2019 in TCRdb). Receptor libraries were prepared by 5' RACE. TCRdb names Illumina HiSeq 2500 as the instrument used. The public sequencing data were trimmed at Q25 with fastp and processed into clonotypes with MiXCR by TCRdb, which kept only in-frame beta chains. Identical CDR3 proteins give one entry, which carries the most common genes and DNA. Here the sample has 50,000 to 80,000 distinct CDR3 sequences; around 3% occur a single time. Around 3.8% of the sample comes from the top ten. The sequencing sample was made of PBMCs. The receptors come from a man in his forties with multiple sclerosis.

The sample holds many counts of this clonotype. This chain links TRBV20-1 with TRBJ2-1; D is perhaps TRBD1 (6 bases). The germline CDR1 and CDR2 sequences are DFQATT and SNEGSKA (reference sequence). Trimming removed 2 bases from V and 8 bases from J, with 16 bases in between. The CDR3 runs 14 residues. CDR3 DNA: TGCAGTGCTAGAAGGCACTCCCAGGGGTATGAGCAGTTCTTC. It encodes CSARRHSQGYEQFF.

A note on this clonotype: This may stem from a read error, because a much larger clone lies one nucleotide away. This sequence joins TRBV27 and TRBJ1-5; 7 bases fit TRBD1. Looked up from germline, CDR1 is MNHEY and CDR2 is SMNVEV (reference sequence). This CDR3 has 15 amino acids. CDR3 in amino acids: CASSSGTEAYQHQHF. CDR3 bases: TGTGCCAGCAGTTCTGGGACAGAAGCGTATCAGCACCAGCATTTT.

This clonotype was observed at least ten times. This sequence joins TRBV5-1 and TRBJ2-1; 8 bases agree with TRBD1. The V segment lost 0 bases and the J segment 0 bases; nucleotides outside the gene matches: 5. The CDR3 has 17 residues. The V gene's germline CDR1 is SGHRS and CDR2 YFSETQ. The CDR3 region has the DNA TGCGCCAGCAGCTTGGCTACCGGGACAGGCTCCTACAATGAGCAGTTCTTC. This sequence encodes CASSLATGTGSYNEQFF.

This clonotype was observed at least ten times. The chain joins TRBV20-1 to TRBJ1-2, with 7 bases aligning to TRBD1. With 1 base clipped from V and 7 bases from J, the junction kept 18 bases outside the gene matches. CDR3 length: 17 residues. Germline V gene lookup returns CDR1 DFQATT and CDR2 SNEGSKA (reference sequence). The CDR3 DNA sequence: TGCAGTGCTAGAGCCATAGGAGGAGGGGGCTTGGGGAGTGGCTACACCTTC. Protein product: CSARAIGGGGLGSGYTF.

This clonotype has at least ten counts. The V call is TRBV9, the J call TRBJ2-5; D is unresolved. The CDR3 is made up of 13 amino acids. V was shortened by 0 bases and J by 5 bases, with 8 bases between the two germline ends. In germline, CDR1 is SGDLS, CDR2 YYNGEE. The CDR3 DNA follows: TGTGCCAGCAGCGTAGGGCTAGTGGAGACCCAGTACTTC. Protein product: CASSVGLVETQYF.

This clonotype has ten or more counts. The chain is built from TRBV12-3 or TRBV12-4 and TRBJ2-1; TRBD2 agrees at 9 bases. This CDR3 spans 14 amino acids. V lost 3 bases, J lost 5 bases, and 2 bases stayed unmatched. CDR3 in amino acids: CASSLGLADNEQFF. The CDR3 DNA sequence: TGTGCCAGCAGTTTGGGACTAGCCGACAATGAGCAGTTCTTC.

This clonotype was seen ten or more times. The V and J genes are TRBV11-2 and TRBJ1-6; a weak D match, TRBD1 (5 bases). Germline V CDR1 and CDR2: SGHAT, FQNNGV. The CDR3 loop spans 16 amino acids. Trimming removed 6 bases at V and 4 bases at J, with 16 bases between. The CDR3 bases are TGTGCCAGCAGTTTGGCCGGGGCCGAATATAATTCACCCCTCCACTTT. It specifies CASSLAGAEYNSPLHF. The entire variable domain, with the rest obtained from reference TRBV11-2 and TRBJ1-6, is as follows: EAGVAQSPRYKIIEKRQSVAFWCNPISGHATLYWYQQILGQGPKLLIQFQNNGVVDDSQLPKDRFSAERLKGVDSTLKIQPAKLEDSAVYLCASSLAGAEYNSPLHFGNGTRLTVT.

This clonotype was picked up many times. J is TRBJ2-1 and V is TRBV9, with D unresolved. This CDR3 contains 12 residues. The V and J ends lost 3 bases and 2 bases respectively, with 3 bases between them. Per germline, CDR1 SGDLS and CDR2 YYNGEE. The CDR3, as DNA: TGTGCCAGCAGCGCCGCCTACAATGAGCAGTTCTTC. The encoded protein is CASSAAYNEQFF.

This clonotype is medium-sized by share. V and J are TRBV5-6 and TRBJ2-7, with 7 positions matching TRBD1. This CDR3 is built from 15 residues. V shed 7 bases and J 7 bases; nucleotides not matched to a gene: 17. Germline CDR1 and CDR2: SGHDT and YYEEEE. The CDR3 spells CASGETGNNPTEQYF. CDR3 nucleotide sequence: TGTGCCAGCGGAGAGACAGGGAATAACCCTACAGAGCAGTACTTC.

This clonotype has only a few counts. The chain carries TRBV20-1 and TRBJ1-3; D perhaps matches TRBD1 (6 bases). Germline V gives CDR1 DFQATT, CDR2 SNEGSKA (reference sequence). The CDR3 contains 15 residues. V gave up 4 bases and J gave up 12 bases, with 25 bases separating them. CDR3 sequence reads: CSANIGGGSGKNIYF. In DNA, the CDR3 is TGCAGTGCTAACATCGGCGGGGGCTCTGGAAAAAACATATATTTT.

This clonotype was counted at least ten times. This chain links TRBV20-1 with TRBJ2-3; TRBD2 is a possible D gene (6 bases). Germline loops: CDR1 DFQATT, CDR2 SNEGSKA (reference sequence). The CDR3 is 16 residues long. V was cut by 2 bases and J by 0 bases, with 15 bases left in between. The DNA of the CDR3 is TGCAGTGCTAGACGCGGGGCGGGCGCTAGCACAGATACGCAGTATTTT. It encodes CSARRGAGASTDTQYF.

In its sample, this clonotype was seen many times. The chain combines TRBV29-1 with TRBJ2-3; 11 positions agree with TRBD2. Losses at the gene ends were 5 bases for V and 5 bases for J; bases not matched to a gene: 6. The CDR3 extends over 14 amino acids. Per the germline V gene, CDR1 is SQVTM and CDR2 is ANQGSEA. CDR3 region: CSVILAGAGDTQYF. The CDR3 nucleotides read TGCAGCGTTATACTAGCGGGGGCGGGAGATACGCAGTATTTT.

This clonotype has a count of ten or more. V and J are TRBV27 and TRBJ1-1; D possibly corresponds to TRBD1 (5 bases). The germline V gene has CDR1 MNHEY and CDR2 SMNVEV (reference sequence). The CDR3 is made up of 13 amino acids. With 2 bases removed from V and 3 bases from J, the gap between germline ends came to 7 bases. The CDR3 DNA reads TGTGCCAGCAGTTTAATGGGGCACACTGAAGCTTTCTTT. It encodes CASSLMGHTEAFF.

This clonotype came up many times. CDR3 region: CSARQQGYEQYF. Here the CDR3 DNA reads TGCAGTGCCCGCCAACAGGGCTACGAGCAGTACTTC. The genes are TRBV20-1 and TRBJ2-7; possibly TRBD1 for D (6 bases). This CDR3 is 12 amino acids long. V was trimmed by 6 bases and J by 3 bases, leaving 12 bases between them. Germline CDR1 DFQATT, CDR2 SNEGSKA (reference sequence).

This clonotype has at least ten counts. This chain joins TRBV20-1 and TRBJ1-2; TRBD1 might be the D (5 bases). CDR3 length: 13 residues. Trimming shortened V by 4 bases and J by 4 bases, and 13 bases separated the two germline ends. The germline V gene has CDR1 DFQATT and CDR2 SNEGSKA (reference sequence). CDR3 in DNA: TGCAGTGCTAATGGGGGGTCTGGCTATGGCTACACCTTC. This sequence encodes CSANGGSGYGYTF.

V is TRBV7-6 and J is TRBJ2-1; TRBD2 matches 10 bases. Germline V gene lookup returns CDR1 SGHVS and CDR2 FNYEAQ. The CDR3 spans 16 residues. V lost 4 bases, J lost 4 bases, and 7 bases stayed unmatched. CDR3: CASSSMGLAFYNEQFF. Here the CDR3 DNA reads TGTGCCAGCAGCTCGATGGGACTAGCGTTTTACAATGAGCAGTTCTTC.

V and J are TRBV18 and TRBJ2-2; 10 bases fit TRBD1. In germline, CDR1 is KGHSH, CDR2 LQKENI. Trimming at V came to 3 bases and at J to 5 bases, leaving 3 bases not matched to a gene. The CDR3 is 15 residues long. CDR3 coding DNA: TGTGCCAGCTCACCGAGGGACAGGGGTACCGGGGAGCTGTTTTTT. This gives the protein CASSPRDRGTGELFF.

At least ten counts were recorded for this clonotype. The chain is built from TRBV6-5 and TRBJ2-4; 9 bases are a match to TRBD1. V dropped 4 bases and J dropped 6; count of bases not matched to a gene: 16. From germline, CDR1 is MNHEY and CDR2 SVGAGI. The CDR3 spans 18 residues. CDR3 nucleotides: TGTGCCAGCAGTTTTAACACAGGGGGCGCCCGGACTGGAAACATTCAGTACTTC. This codes for CASSFNTGGARTGNIQYF.

At least ten counts were recorded for this clonotype. V and J are TRBV5-1 and TRBJ2-3, with D perhaps given as TRBD1 or TRBD2 (5 bases each). Germline-derived CDR1 and CDR2 are SGHRS and YFSETQ. Trimming pared 3 bases from V and 2 bases from J, leaving 16 bases between. The CDR3 is 16 amino acids. The CDR3 DNA reads TGCGCCAGCAGCTCGACCGGGACGGCCATCACAGATACGCAGTATTTT. Its translation is CASSSTGTAITDTQYF.

This clonotype was seen at least ten times. The chain carries TRBV12-3 or TRBV12-4 and TRBJ2-3; D remains ambiguous. Trimming shortened V by 3 bases and J by 2 bases, and 9 bases separated the two germline ends. The CDR3 extends over 14 amino acids. The CDR3 DNA reads TGTGCCAGCAGTTTCGGGCTATCCACAGATACGCAGTATTTT. Translating gives CASSFGLSTDTQYF.

Many counts were recorded for this clonotype. As DNA, the CDR3 is TGTGCCAGTCTACGATTCACAGATACGCAGTATTTT. Amino acid sequence: CASLRFTDTQYF. V gene TRBV7-9 combines with J gene TRBJ2-3, with no clear D. The CDR3 totals 12 residues. The germline V gene encodes CDR1 SEHNR and CDR2 FQNEAQ (reference sequence). Trimming removed 9 bases from V and 2 bases from J, with 9 bases in between.

This clonotype was seen many times. The V gene is TRBV11-2, the J gene TRBJ2-2; D not certain. The V end was cut by 7 bases, the J end by 1 base, with 7 bases between. The length of the CDR3 is 13 residues. Germline CDR1 reads SGHAT; CDR2 reads FQNNGV. CDR3 bases: TGTGCCAGCAAGGCAGGGAACACCGGGGAGCTGTTTTTT. It yields the protein CASKAGNTGELFF.